The clone carrying this T cell receptor (beta chain) showed up just a few times. Its target is not known. The source of the sample is a study of identical twins. This CDR3 is built from 14 residues. After removal of 6 bases from V and 2 bases from J, the junction contained 6 bases not matched to a gene. The germline gives CDR1 MNHNS, CDR2 SASEGT. TCRdb independently ran MiXCR on the 5' RACE reads; one entry per CDR3 protein. The data hold roughly 720,000 distinct CDR3 sequences, with around a sixth observed a single time. Regarding the study as a whole: Weaker excess twin sharing was seen among beta out-of-frame sequences.

These same data were also listed under a study on T cells expressing NK-cell markers.

The receptor comes from a woman aged 18 to 35 in good health. J is TRBJ2-5 and V is TRBV6-1, with 7 positions matching TRBD2. Material for sequencing was PBMCs. DNA of the CDR3: TGTGCCAGCAGGGTTAGCGGGCCGCAAGAGACCCAGTACTTC. Protein: CASRVSGPQETQYF.